Listed below are T cell receptor beta chains from one sample, sequenced in a study of control samples from healthy donors and cancer patients. Data came from immunoSEQ multiplex PCR; TCRdb stores just in-frame clones and leaves some out. The data hold roughly 120,000 clones, with approximately 87% observed a single time. Material for sequencing was blood. The receptor source for this set is a man between 25 and 39 years old in good health. The CDR3 runs from the conserved cysteine through the conserved F or W. Fields, in order: CDR3 length, J gene, V gene, CDR3 protein.

>15|TRBJ1-5|TRBV3-1/TRBV3-2
CASSQGQPYNQPQHF
>15|TRBJ2-7|TRBV4-1
CASSQTSGAFYEQYF
>15|TRBJ1-1|TRBV6-5
CASSPLPTGNTEAFF
>14|TRBJ1-4|TRBV5-1
CASSSGQGSEKLFF
>13|TRBJ2-1|TRBV24-1
CATTPGQGNEQFF
>15|TRBJ2-1|TRBV13
CASSRTSPSYNEQFF
>16|TRBJ1-5|TRBV15
CATSRSSGTGIQPQHF
>15|TRBJ1-5|TRBV3-1/TRBV3-2
CASSQGVGGGQPQHF
>14|TRBJ1-6|TRBV7-9
CASSLGQTNSPLHF
>16|TRBJ1-1|TRBV18
CASSPSLGQGNTEAFF
>16|TRBJ1-5|TRBV7-8
CASSLVGEPGGVAQHF
>15|TRBJ1-1|TRBV9
CASSGLGRGDTEAFF
>13|TRBJ2-3|TRBV24-1
CATSPNLGDTQYF
>16|TRBJ2-5|TRBV5-4
CASSRSLAQSQETQYF
>16|TRBJ1-3|TRBV11-2
CASSAGQGASGNTIYF
>13|TRBJ1-5|TRBV30
CAWSGGLDQPQHF
>13|TRBJ1-2|TRBV2
CASSVGNLYGYTF
>15|TRBJ1-5|TRBV30
CAWTLGLGSNQPQHF
>16|TRBJ1-1|TRBV7-2
CASSVQGAGLNTEAFF
>19|TRBJ1-5|TRBV2
CASSEEWTGVILGNQPQHF
>14|TRBJ1-2|TRBV5-6
CASSLVRFNYGYTF
>13|TRBJ1-1|TRBV29-1
CSVDTGGATEAFF
>13|TRBJ1-6|TRBV18
CASSPGARSPLHF
>11|TRBJ1-1|TRBV12-3/TRBV12-4
CASSSGAQAFF
>14|TRBJ2-6|TRBV29-1
CSARQDSGANVLTF
>14|TRBJ2-7|TRBV7-3
CASSLTGAAYEQYF
>16|TRBJ2-3|TRBV5-1
CASSFETGGSTDTQYF
>13|TRBJ1-5|TRBV6-5
CASSWLGGQPQHF
>14|TRBJ2-2|TRBV24-1
CATSDGVNTGELFF
>11|TRBJ1-1|TRBV29-1
CSVGENTEAFF
>14|TRBJ1-3|TRBV12-5
CASGLPRPGNTIYF
>13|TRBJ1-5|TRBV19
CASRQQRNQPQHF
>15|TRBJ1-2|TRBV9
CASSNRGGPRYGYTF
>16|TRBJ2-1|TRBV5-1
CASSHAGTGSYNEQFF
>16|TRBJ1-4|TRBV7-2
CASSLVTGATNEKLFF
>15|TRBJ1-1|TRBV27
CASKFSTGGDTEAFF
>12|TRBJ2-1|TRBV2
CASSWTGNEQFF
>14|TRBJ1-2|TRBV3-1/TRBV3-2
CASRRGQGNYGYTF
>17|TRBJ2-2|TRBV11-2
CASSLRAERGRTGELFF